The T cell receptor (beta chain) under discussion was sequenced for a study of T cells in Graves' hyperthyroidism and ophthalmopathy. Study information: Any treatment followed the collection of peripheral blood at initial diagnosis.

The CDR3 extends over 12 amino acids. Trimming removed 4 bases from V and 6 bases from J, with 9 bases in between. Germline V gene sequence: CDR1 MNHEY, CDR2 SVGEGT. There were TCR beta CDR3 regions amplified from RNA transcripts. The TCR CDR3 first-round RT-PCR relied on the HTBI primer set. MiXCR, run by TCRdb on the multiplex PCR reads, gives a single entry per CDR3 protein. The sample has 500,000 to 650,000 distinct CDR3 sequences, over 15% seen once. This clonotype has at least ten counts. Its target is not known. Study results and caveats: Prediction of ophthalmopathy progression came a median approximately 6.5 months pre-onset.

The specimen was blood. The TCR sequence derives from a woman under 30 with Graves' ophthalmopathy. The J gene is TRBJ1-1, the V gene TRBV6-2 or TRBV6-3, with D hard to call. The CDR3 DNA follows: TGTGCCAGCAGTTCCCAATATCCTGAAGCTTTCTTT. It encodes CASSSQYPEAFF.